This is a list of T cell receptor beta chains from one sample in a study of OX40 agonist ivuxolimab in advanced cancers. TCRdb's table, derived via immunoSEQ multiplex PCR, lists solely in-frame clones and lacks some. Here the sample spans more than 70,000 clones, approximately 90% being singletons. This material consisted of CD4+ or CD8+ T cells sorted from blood, taken in a trial of the OX40 agonist ivuxolimab. These TCRs come from an adult with an advanced solid tumor such as melanoma, head and neck, liver or kidney cancer. The CDR3 runs from the conserved cysteine through the conserved F or W. D genes are given only for firm matches. Only part of the rows carry a size: once, few, many, or a class if the clone is expanded.

V gene	clone size	J gene	D gene	CDR3 DNA	CDR3 protein
TRBV6-6	once	TRBJ2-7	-	TGTGCCAGCAGTTCCGTAGTCTCCTACGAGCAGTACTTC	CASSSVVSYEQYF
TRBV9	-	TRBJ1-3	TRBD1	TGTGCCAGCAGCCTTAGGGGGACAGGGACATCTCTGGAAAACACCATATATTTT	CASSLRGTGTSLENTIYF
TRBV6-6	-	TRBJ1-5	-	TGTGCCAGCAGTTACTCGCAGCAGCCCCAGCATTTT	CASSYSQQPQHF
TRBV20-1	few	TRBJ1-2	-	TGCGCCCTGTGGGGAAATGGCTACACCTTC	CALWGNGYTF
TRBV4-2	-	TRBJ2-1	TRBD2	TGTGCCAGCAGCCAAGAAGGAATTAGCGGGACTTCCTACAATGAGCAGTTCTTC	CASSQEGISGTSYNEQFF
TRBV13	once	TRBJ2-7	TRBD2	TGTGCCAGCAGCTTCACTAGCGGTTCCTACGAGCAGTACTTC	CASSFTSGSYEQYF
TRBV19	once	TRBJ2-3	TRBD2	TGTGCCAGTAGTACGGGACTAGCGGGAGTCACAGATACGCAGTATTTT	CASSTGLAGVTDTQYF
TRBV18	-	TRBJ2-7	TRBD2	TGTGCCAGCTCACCTGGACTAGCGGGAGGACGAGGCGAGCAGTACTTC	CASSPGLAGGRGEQYF
TRBV15	-	TRBJ1-1	-	TGTGCCACCAGCAGTGGGGGTTGGGCTTTCTTT	CATSSGGWAFF
TRBV7-2	-	TRBJ1-3	-	TGTGCCAGCAGCCTGTCTGGAAACACCATATATTTT	CASSLSGNTIYF
TRBV27	-	TRBJ1-1	TRBD1	TGTGCCAGCAAAAACAGGGGGCTTGGCACTGAAGCTTTCTTT	CASKNRGLGTEAFF
TRBV6-6	-	TRBJ2-7	-	TGTGCCAGCAGGTTGGCCCACGAGCAGTACTTC	CASRLAHEQYF
TRBV10-3	few	TRBJ2-7	TRBD2	TGTGCCATCAGTGGGGGAGGGCCTAGCGGGAGGTACGAGCAGTACTTC	CAISGGGPSGRYEQYF
TRBV2	-	TRBJ1-2	-	TGTGCCAGCAAAGTACAGGAAAACTATGGCTACACCTTC	CASKVQENYGYTF
TRBV23-1	-	TRBJ2-5	TRBD2	TGCGCCAGCAGTCAATCTTACCCTCGTAGCGGGAGGGTTCCTGGGACCCAGTACTTC	CASSQSYPRSGRVPGTQYF
TRBV11-2	once	TRBJ2-7	-	TGTGCCAGCAGCTTATTCCCGGGCTGGGACTACGAGCAGTACTTC	CASSLFPGWDYEQYF
TRBV11-2	-	TRBJ2-7	TRBD2	TGTGCCAGCAGCTTAGATCACGAGCGGGACGGCGACGAGCAGTACTTC	CASSLDHERDGDEQYF
TRBV28	-	TRBJ2-5	TRBD2	TGTGCCAGCAGTTCGGGGGCGGGGGGGGAGACCCAGTACTTC	CASSSGAGGETQYF
TRBV4-3	once	TRBJ2-1	-	TGCGCCAGCAGCCGTTTTAGTAAAGCGTCCAATGAGCAGTTCTTC	CASSRFSKASNEQFF
TRBV5-1	-	TRBJ2-4	-	TGCGCCAGCAGCTTGGAAAGGACCAAAAACATTCAGTACTTC	CASSLERTKNIQYF
TRBV13	once	TRBJ1-4	-	TGTGCCAGCAGCCAAAGTGGCTCGGCTAATGAAAAACTGTTTTTT	CASSQSGSANEKLFF
TRBV7-5	-	TRBJ1-3	-	TGTGCCAGAAGCTTAATAGGAAATGGAAACACCATATATTTT	CARSLIGNGNTIYF
TRBV11-3	-	TRBJ2-1	TRBD2	TGTGCCAGCAGCTTAAGCGGGAGCCTGAGCTCCTACAATGAGCAGTTCTTC	CASSLSGSLSSYNEQFF
TRBV27	-	TRBJ2-3	TRBD1	TGTGCCAGCAGCCCACAGGGGACAGATACGCAGTATTTT	CASSPQGTDTQYF
TRBV7-9	-	TRBJ2-7	-	TGTGCCAGCAGCTCCGGAGCAGGGGGGAGCGAGCAGTACTTC	CASSSGAGGSEQYF
TRBV11-1	-	TRBJ2-5	-	TGTGCCAGCAGCTTTGGGTCGGGATTAGGGGAGACCCAGTACTTC	CASSFGSGLGETQYF
TRBV7-2	once	TRBJ2-7	-	TGTGCCAGCAGCCGACCTTTATCCTACGAGCAGTACTTC	CASSRPLSYEQYF
TRBV29-1	-	TRBJ2-3	TRBD2	TGCAGCGTTGGCGGCGGGGGTAGCACAGATACGCAGTATTTT	CSVGGGGSTDTQYF
TRBV11-1	-	TRBJ2-1	-	TGTGCCAGCAGCTTAGCACGCAGCTACAATGAGCAGTTCTTC	CASSLARSYNEQFF